This T cell receptor beta chain is from a study of cytomegalovirus exposure and HLA in healthy donors. Study-wide results and limits: By HLA locus, TCR association rates varied in a later analysis, with DRB1 showing the most and HLA-C the fewest.

PCR employed 60 Vbeta and 13 Jbeta primers. The protocol was immunoSEQ multiplex PCR, while the TCRdb copy is restricted to in-frame clones and leaves out a portion. The sample lists some 130,000 clones, over 75% occurring once. CDR1 SEHNR and CDR2 FQNEAQ come from the germline V gene (reference sequence). With 5 bases removed from V and 2 bases from J, the gap between germline ends came to 13 bases. This CDR3 is built from 14 residues. Points on this clone: Antigen unknown.

Unrecorded immune exposure was likely among donors, who were nominally healthy when sampled. This chain joins TRBV7-9 and TRBJ2-7; no clear D gene. The receptor was isolated from a man aged 30 to 45 in good health. The specimen sequenced was PBMCs. CDR3 sequence reads: CASSPFIGPYEQYF. The CDR3 DNA is TGTGCCAGCAGCCCCTTCATTGGGCCCTACGAGCAGTACTTC. The variable domain in full, completed from reference TRBV7-9 and TRBJ2-7, reads DTGVSQNPRHKITKRGQNVTFRCDPISEHNRLYWYRQTLGQGPEFLTYFQNEAQLEKSRLLSDRFSAERPKGSFSTLEIQRTEQGDSAMYLCASSPFIGPYEQYFGPGTRLTVT.